The next 13 T cell receptor beta chains were all read from a single sample in a study of blood T cell repertoires in COVID-19. Profiling relied on immunoSEQ multiplex PCR, and the TCRdb table lists in-frame clones only, not all of them. The sample holds 150,000 or so clones, roughly 84% seen once. Sequencing used peripheral blood. All receptors derive from a man between 18 and 35 years old with active or convalescent COVID-19.

The gene calls are TRBV10-2 and TRBJ2-5; 7 bases match TRBD2. J gave up 7 bases and V 0 bases, and 11 bases lay outside the gene matches. Germline V CDR1 and CDR2: WSHSY, SAAADI. The CDR3 consists of 16 residues. The CDR3 loop reads CASSESGRGSPGTQYF. CDR3 DNA: TGCGCCAGCAGTGAGTCGGGGCGGGGGTCCCCCGGGACCCAGTACTTC.

The V and J genes are TRBV10-3 and TRBJ2-7; weak D call: TRBD2 (5 bases). Deletions cut 2 bases from V and 4 bases from J, with 9 bases between. The CDR3 totals 13 residues. Germline lookup yields CDR1 ENHRY and CDR2 SYGVKD. CDR3: CAISEARGYEQYF. The DNA of the CDR3 is TGTGCCATCAGTGAGGCCCGGGGTTACGAGCAGTACTTC.

This sequence joins TRBV7-3 and TRBJ1-1, with a weak D call TRBD1 (5 bases). V lost 5 bases and J lost 0, with 13 bases in between. Per germline, CDR1 SGHTA and CDR2 FQGTGA. This CDR3 is 15 amino acids long. CDR3 bases: TGTGCCAGCAGCCCACACGGGGGGTTGAACACTGAAGCTTTCTTT. Translating gives CASSPHGGLNTEAFF.

V gene TRBV27 combines with J gene TRBJ2-7, with 10 bases matching TRBD1. Germline CDR1 reads MNHEY; CDR2 reads SMNVEV (reference sequence). This CDR3 has 17 residues. J lost 5 bases, V lost 2 bases, and 12 bases had no gene match. The CDR3 DNA sequence: TGTGCCAGCAGTTTACAAATGACAGGGGGCAGAGTCGACGAGCAGTACTTC. It codes for CASSLQMTGGRVDEQYF.

The gene calls are TRBV7-9 and TRBJ2-7; TRBD1 aligns across 11 bases. CDR3 length: 14 amino acids. Germline V gives CDR1 SEHNR, CDR2 FQNEAQ (reference sequence). Germline trimming cut 5 bases from V and 4 bases from J; bases unmatched to any gene: 4. As DNA, the CDR3 is TGTGCCAGCAGCCGGGGACAGGGGGTGTACGAGCAGTACTTC. Residues: CASSRGQGVYEQYF.

The V gene is TRBV30, the J gene TRBJ2-3, with D maybe TRBD2 (5 bases). V dropped 8 bases and J dropped 5 bases, with 17 bases sitting between them. The CDR3 is 13 residues long. The V gene's germline CDR1 is GTSNPN and CDR2 SVGIG (reference sequence). CDR3: CASLEARLDTQYF. CDR3 nucleotides: TGTGCCAGCCTGGAGGCCCGGTTAGATACGCAGTATTTT.

The chain couples TRBV7-9 to TRBJ1-2, with a tentative D call TRBD1 (6 bases). This CDR3 spans 16 amino acids. Germline V gene data show CDR1 as SEHNR and CDR2 as FQNEAQ (reference sequence). V shed 7 bases and J shed 0 bases, with 18 bases lying between them. The CDR3 coding sequence is TGTGCCAGCACCCGGGGGGCCGAAGAGTCTAACTATGGCTACACCTTC. Its translation: CASTRGAEESNYGYTF.

This clone was recorded many times. The J gene is TRBJ2-2, the V gene TRBV4-1, with 10 bases matching TRBD2. V was clipped by 4 bases and J by 1 base; unmatched bases: 12. The length of the CDR3 is 19 residues. Germline V gene lookup returns CDR1 MGHRA and CDR2 YSYEKL. The CDR3 loop reads CASSPFSGRSLLNTGELFF. As DNA, the CDR3 is TGCGCCAGCAGCCCATTTAGCGGGAGGTCCCTTCTGAACACCGGGGAGCTGTTTTTT.

A single count supports this clone. The rearrangement uses TRBV6-5 and TRBJ2-7; D is unresolved. Trimming shortened V by 4 bases and J by 5 bases, and 9 bases separated the two germline ends. CDR1 and CDR2 (germline): MNHEY, SVGAGI. The CDR3 totals 12 residues. In DNA, the CDR3 is TGTGCCAGCAGTTCCCCCGGAGACGAGCAGTACTTC. This sequence encodes CASSSPGDEQYF.

This chain links TRBV2 with TRBJ2-5; D is undetermined. Germline CDR1 and CDR2: SNHLY and FYNNEI. V gave up 8 bases and J gave up 5 bases, with 15 bases separating them. The CDR3 sequence is 13 residues long. The chain's CDR3 is CASWYSSSETQYF. The CDR3 bases are TGTGCCAGCTGGTACTCCTCCTCTGAGACCCAGTACTTC.

The chain employs TRBV5-1 and TRBJ1-4, with D unresolved. The CDR3 is made up of 14 amino acids. Deletions cut 0 bases from V and 5 bases from J, with 8 bases between. CDR1 and CDR2 (germline): SGHRS, YFSETQ. CDR3 amino acids: CASSLAAGNEKLFF. The CDR3 nucleotides are TGCGCCAGCAGCTTGGCTGCAGGAAATGAAAAACTGTTTTTT.

The chain recombines TRBV2 with TRBJ2-3, with D perhaps TRBD1 (5 bases). This CDR3 is built from 12 residues. CDR1 SNHLY and CDR2 FYNNEI come from the germline V gene. Trimming stripped 7 bases from V and 0 bases from J, with 5 bases between. DNA for the CDR3: TGTGCCAGCAAGGGGAGCACAGATACGCAGTATTTT. It is translated as CASKGSTDTQYF.

The V gene is TRBV5-1, the J gene TRBJ2-1, with D maybe TRBD2 (6 bases). Germline CDR1 reads SGHRS; CDR2 reads YFSETQ. V was trimmed by 4 bases and J by 4 bases, leaving 12 bases between them. This CDR3 is 14 amino acids long. The CDR3, as DNA: TGCGCCAGCAGCCCGGGACTGTCATACAATGAGCAGTTCTTC. Protein product: CASSPGLSYNEQFF.